This T cell receptor (beta chain) was found in a study of OX40 agonist ivuxolimab in advanced cancers. Study-wide context: Males comprised 82.7% of the group, whose mean age was approximately 60 years (range about 20 to 90). In three patients, partial responses were observed, one with hepatocellular carcinoma and two with cutaneous melanoma. Study results and caveats: The study found that CD8+ T cells averaged more expanded clones than CD4+.

Autoimmune disease history or systemic immunosuppression disqualified patients. Profiling relied on immunoSEQ multiplex PCR, and the TCRdb table lists in-frame clones only, not all of them. The repertoire consists of tens of thousands of clones, with 89% occurring once and the leading ten covering more than 8%. To note about this clone: The antigen is unknown.

Germline V gene sequence: CDR1 LNHNV, CDR2 YYDKDF (reference sequence). This CDR3 is 13 amino acids long. Trimming took 8 bases from V and 2 from J, leaving 12 bases between them. The input for sequencing was CD4+ or CD8+ T cells sorted from blood, taken in a trial of the OX40 agonist ivuxolimab. This TCR was sampled from an adult with an advanced solid tumor such as melanoma, head and neck, liver or kidney cancer. V usage is TRBV15 and J usage is TRBJ1-1; D remains unclear. CDR3 DNA: TGTGCCACCGCTCAGTCCCTCAACACTGAAGCTTTCTTT. Protein product: CATAQSLNTEAFF.